Sequencing of this T cell receptor beta chain was carried out in a study of T cell changes during pregnancy in multiple sclerosis. The V end lost 3 bases, the J end lost 3 bases, and 7 bases lay between the germline ends. The CDR3 spans 13 residues. CDR1 and CDR2 from the germline V gene are MNHEY and SMNVEV (reference sequence). Method: immunoSEQ multiplex PCR; TCRdb's copy keeps in-frame clones and lacks some. The sample gives 65,000 to 85,000 clones, almost 90% of which show up once; roughly 9.5% is in the top ten. This TCR was recovered from a female donor in good health, enrolled as a control in a pregnancy study. The chain combines TRBV27 with TRBJ2-3; weak D call: TRBD2 (6 bases). The specimen comprised peripheral blood, sampled after pregnancy. The CDR3 spells CASSFGGTDTQYF. In nucleotides, the CDR3 is TGTGCCAGCAGTTTCGGGGGTACAGATACGCAGTATTTT.